The rows below give T cell receptor beta chains drawn from one sample of a study of radiation and T cells in renal cell carcinoma. Sequencing used immunoSEQ multiplex PCR; TCRdb keeps in-frame clones, though not all of them. This sample yields about 150,000 clones, of which approximately 88% are seen a single time; around 13% belongs to the top ten. Here the sequenced sample was blood, taken from a patient whose treatment included radiotherapy and nephrectomy. These receptors originate from a woman between 45 and 60 years old with renal cell carcinoma. The CDR3 runs from the conserved cysteine through the conserved F or W. D genes are given only for firm matches. Clone sizes are given selectively: once, few, many, or a class where the clone is expanded.

TGTGCCAGCAGCTTAGCGCCGGAAGAGAACTATGGCTACACCTTC | CASSLAPEENYGYTF | TRBJ1-2 | NA | NA | TRBV7-9
TGTGCCAGCAGCTTAGACCCACTAGCGGCGAACACCGGGGAGCTGTTTTTT | CASSLDPLAANTGELFF | TRBJ2-2 | TRBD2 | NA | TRBV7-8
TGTGCCAGCAGCTTACTCGGAGATACGCAGTATTTT | CASSLLGDTQYF | TRBJ2-3 | NA | NA | TRBV7-9
TGTGCCACCAGCAGAGGACAGGGGGCGGGTACGCAGTATTTT | CATSRGQGAGTQYF | TRBJ2-3 | TRBD1 | once | TRBV15
TGTGCCAGCAGCTTAGTAGGGGGGCCCACCGGGGAGCTGTTTTTT | CASSLVGGPTGELFF | TRBJ2-2 | NA | NA | TRBV7-9
TGCGCCAGCAGCTTGGTAATGAGTCTTAGGGAGACCCAGTACTTC | CASSLVMSLRETQYF | TRBJ2-5 | NA | NA | TRBV5-1
TGTGCCAGCAGCATCGGACTAGCGGGGGGCCCAGATACGCAGTATTTT | CASSIGLAGGPDTQYF | TRBJ2-3 | TRBD2 | NA | TRBV7-9
TGCGCCAGCAGCTTGTGGGGGGTGGGAACTGAAGCTTTCTTT | CASSLWGVGTEAFF | TRBJ1-1 | NA | NA | TRBV5-1
TGTGCCAGCAGTGGGGTGATACCCGGACAGCGTGGAAACACCATATATTTT | CASSGVIPGQRGNTIYF | TRBJ1-3 | NA | NA | TRBV6-1
TGCGCCAGCAGCATTGACAGCTATCAGCCCCAGCATTTT | CASSIDSYQPQHF | TRBJ1-5 | NA | NA | TRBV5-1
TGCAGCGTTGAAGGGAGAGGGAGGGAGAATTCACCCCTCCACTTT | CSVEGRGRENSPLHF | TRBJ1-6 | NA | once | TRBV29-1
TGCAGCGTTCAGGACAGGTTCTCATCCTACGAGCAGTACTTC | CSVQDRFSSYEQYF | TRBJ2-7 | TRBD1 | NA | TRBV29-1
TGTGCCAGCAGCCATGCCCGGGGGTTGTCTCTCTCCTACGAGCAGTACTTC | CASSHARGLSLSYEQYF | TRBJ2-7 | NA | NA | TRBV14
TGTGCCAGCATGAGGACGGCGAACACTGAAGCTTTCTTT | CASMRTANTEAFF | TRBJ1-1 | NA | NA | TRBV11-2
TGTGCCAGCAGCCCCCGTGGAGGGACAGGGCGTTGGCTGAACACTGAAGCTTTCTTT | CASSPRGGTGRWLNTEAFF | TRBJ1-1 | TRBD1 | NA | TRBV7-8
TGTGCCAGCTCACTCGGACTAGCGGGGGGTTACGAGCAGTACTTC | CASSLGLAGGYEQYF | TRBJ2-7 | TRBD2 | NA | TRBV18
TGCGCCAGCAGCTTTACTAGCGGGCCGAACACCGGGGAGCTGTTTTTT | CASSFTSGPNTGELFF | TRBJ2-2 | TRBD2 | NA | TRBV5-1
TGTGCCAGCTCACGACAGGGAATATATGGCTACACCTTC | CASSRQGIYGYTF | TRBJ1-2 | TRBD1 | NA | TRBV18
TGTGCCAGCAGCTTTGAGTCCGGGGGGCTCCGGTCACCCCTCCACTTT | CASSFESGGLRSPLHF | TRBJ1-6 | NA | NA | TRBV7-9
TGTGCCAGCAGCTTGGGACAGGGGGAATACAATGAGCAGTTCTTC | CASSLGQGEYNEQFF | TRBJ2-1 | TRBD1 | NA | TRBV5-4
TGTGCCAGCAGAACAGGGCGGAGGACTGAAGCTTTCTTT | CASRTGRRTEAFF | TRBJ1-1 | NA | NA | TRBV7-9
TGTGCCAGTAGTCGGTCCACCGGGACACCAGGCTACACCTTC | CASSRSTGTPGYTF | TRBJ1-2 | NA | NA | TRBV19
TGTGCCAGTAGTATAGGCCCTCACCTAAACACCGGGGAGCTGTTTTTT | CASSIGPHLNTGELFF | TRBJ2-2 | NA | once | TRBV19
TGTGCCAGCAGTGAATCAGGAATCTATGGCTACACCTTC | CASSESGIYGYTF | TRBJ1-2 | NA | NA | TRBV6-1
TGTGCCAGCAGCTTACTCCTAGCGGAGAACAATGAGCAGTTCTTC | CASSLLLAENNEQFF | TRBJ2-1 | TRBD2 | NA | TRBV11-2
TGCGCCAGCAGCAGGGACGGGTCAGCCCGTGGCTACACCTTC | CASSRDGSARGYTF | TRBJ1-2 | NA | NA | TRBV5-1